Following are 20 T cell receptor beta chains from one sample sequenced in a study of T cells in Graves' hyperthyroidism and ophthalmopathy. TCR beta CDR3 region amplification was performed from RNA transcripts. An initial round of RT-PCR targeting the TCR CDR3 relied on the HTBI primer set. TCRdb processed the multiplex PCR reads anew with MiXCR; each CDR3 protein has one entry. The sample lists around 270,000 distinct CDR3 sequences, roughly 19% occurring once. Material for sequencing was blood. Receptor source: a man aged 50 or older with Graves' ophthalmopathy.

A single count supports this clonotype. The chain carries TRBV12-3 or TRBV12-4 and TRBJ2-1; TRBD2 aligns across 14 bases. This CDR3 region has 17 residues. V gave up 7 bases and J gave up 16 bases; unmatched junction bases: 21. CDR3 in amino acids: CASTVRGGERLAGGLFF. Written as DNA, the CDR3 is TGTGCCAGCACCGTTCGTGGGGGGGAGCGACTAGCGGGGGGGCTATTCTTC.

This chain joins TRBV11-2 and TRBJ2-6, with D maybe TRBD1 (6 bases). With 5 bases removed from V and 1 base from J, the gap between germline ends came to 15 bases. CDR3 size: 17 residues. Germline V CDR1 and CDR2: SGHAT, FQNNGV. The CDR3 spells CASSAPQGRSGANVLTF. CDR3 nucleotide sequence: TGTGCCAGCAGCGCTCCACAGGGAAGGTCTGGGGCCAACGTCCTGACTTTC.

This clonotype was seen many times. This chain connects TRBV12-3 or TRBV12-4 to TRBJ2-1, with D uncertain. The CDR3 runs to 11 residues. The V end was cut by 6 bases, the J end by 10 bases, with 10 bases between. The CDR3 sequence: CASRSTVEQFF. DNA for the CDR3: TGTGCCAGCAGGTCGACTGTCGAGCAGTTCTTC.

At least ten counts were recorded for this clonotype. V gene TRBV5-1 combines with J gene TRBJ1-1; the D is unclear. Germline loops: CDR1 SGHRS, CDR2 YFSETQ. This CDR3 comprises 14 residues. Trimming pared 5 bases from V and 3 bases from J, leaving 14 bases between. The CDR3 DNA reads TGCGCCAGCAGAGTCGAAGTTACCTACACTGAAGCTTTCTTT. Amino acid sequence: CASRVEVTYTEAFF.

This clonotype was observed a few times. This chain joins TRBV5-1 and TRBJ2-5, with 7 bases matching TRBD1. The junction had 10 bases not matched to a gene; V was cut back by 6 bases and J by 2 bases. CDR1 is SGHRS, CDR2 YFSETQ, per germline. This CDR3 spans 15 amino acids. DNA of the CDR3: TGCGCCAGCAACAGGGACAGAATATTACAAGAGACCCAGTACTTC. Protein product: CASNRDRILQETQYF. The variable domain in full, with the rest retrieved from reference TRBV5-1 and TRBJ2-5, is KAGVTQTPRYLIKTRGQQVTLSCSPISGHRSVSWYQQTPGQGLQFLFEYFSETQRNKGNFPGRFSGRQFSNSRSEMNVSTLELGDSALYLCASNRDRILQETQYFGPGTRLLVL.

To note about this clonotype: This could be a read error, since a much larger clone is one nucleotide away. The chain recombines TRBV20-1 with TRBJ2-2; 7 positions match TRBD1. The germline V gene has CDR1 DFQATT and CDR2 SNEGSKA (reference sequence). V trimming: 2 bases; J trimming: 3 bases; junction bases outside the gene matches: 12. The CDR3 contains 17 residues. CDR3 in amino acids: CSARRANRGLDTGELFF. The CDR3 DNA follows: TGCAGTGCTAGACGCGCCAACAGGGGCCTCGACACCGGGGAGCTGTTTTTT.

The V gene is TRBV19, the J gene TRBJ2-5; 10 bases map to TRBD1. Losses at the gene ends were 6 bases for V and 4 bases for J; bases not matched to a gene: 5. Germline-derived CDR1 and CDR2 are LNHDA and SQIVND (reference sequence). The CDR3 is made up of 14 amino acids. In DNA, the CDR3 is TGTGCCAGTAGAACGACAGGGGGCGGAGAGACCCAGTACTTC. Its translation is CASRTTGGGETQYF.

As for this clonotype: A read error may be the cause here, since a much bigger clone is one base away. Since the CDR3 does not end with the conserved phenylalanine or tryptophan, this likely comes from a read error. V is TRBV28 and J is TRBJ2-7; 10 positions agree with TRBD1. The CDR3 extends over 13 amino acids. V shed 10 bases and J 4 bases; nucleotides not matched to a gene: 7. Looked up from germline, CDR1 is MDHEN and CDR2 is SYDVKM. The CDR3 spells CATRQGAFYEQYL. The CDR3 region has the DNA TGTGCCACCAGACAGGGGGCTTTTTACGAGCAGTACCTC.

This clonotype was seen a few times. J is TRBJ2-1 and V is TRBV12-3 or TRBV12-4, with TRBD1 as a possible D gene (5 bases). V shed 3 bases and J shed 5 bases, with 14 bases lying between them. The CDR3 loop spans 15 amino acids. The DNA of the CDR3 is TGTGCCAGCAGTTTCCACAGGAGTCTCAACAATGAGCAGTTCTTC. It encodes CASSFHRSLNNEQFF.

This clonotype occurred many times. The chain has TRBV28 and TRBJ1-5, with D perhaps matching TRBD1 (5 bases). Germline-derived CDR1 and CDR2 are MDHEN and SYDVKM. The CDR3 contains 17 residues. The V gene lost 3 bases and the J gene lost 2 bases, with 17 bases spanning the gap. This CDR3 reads CASSFDRDPRGNQPQHF. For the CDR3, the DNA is TGTGCCAGCAGTTTTGACCGGGACCCGCGAGGCAATCAGCCCCAGCATTTT.

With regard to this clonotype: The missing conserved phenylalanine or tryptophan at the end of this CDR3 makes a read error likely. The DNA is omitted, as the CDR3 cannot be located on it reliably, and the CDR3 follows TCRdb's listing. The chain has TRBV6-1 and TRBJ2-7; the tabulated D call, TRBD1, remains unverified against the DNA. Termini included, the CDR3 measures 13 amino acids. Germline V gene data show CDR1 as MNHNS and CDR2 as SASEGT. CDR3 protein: CASSEVQTGGYSS.

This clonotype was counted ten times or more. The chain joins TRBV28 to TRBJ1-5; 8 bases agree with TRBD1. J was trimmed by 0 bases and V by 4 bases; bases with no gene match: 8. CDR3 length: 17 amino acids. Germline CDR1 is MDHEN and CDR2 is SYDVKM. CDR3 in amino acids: CASSSPGGGDSNQPQHF. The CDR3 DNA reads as TGTGCCAGCAGTTCTCCAGGGGGCGGCGATAGCAATCAGCCCCAGCATTTT.

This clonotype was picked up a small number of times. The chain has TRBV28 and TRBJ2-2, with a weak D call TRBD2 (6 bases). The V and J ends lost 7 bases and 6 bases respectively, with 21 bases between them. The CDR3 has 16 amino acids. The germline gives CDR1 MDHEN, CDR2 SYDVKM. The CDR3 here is CASKTGGMVGSGELFF. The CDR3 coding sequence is TGTGCCAGCAAGACCGGAGGGATGGTTGGCTCCGGGGAGCTGTTTTTT.

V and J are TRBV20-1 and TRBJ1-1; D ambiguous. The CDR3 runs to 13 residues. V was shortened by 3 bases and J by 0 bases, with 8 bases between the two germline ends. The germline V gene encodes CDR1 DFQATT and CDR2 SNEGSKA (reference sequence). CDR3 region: CSARRTMNTEAFF. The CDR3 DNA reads TGCAGTGCTAGGAGGACCATGAACACTGAAGCTTTCTTT.

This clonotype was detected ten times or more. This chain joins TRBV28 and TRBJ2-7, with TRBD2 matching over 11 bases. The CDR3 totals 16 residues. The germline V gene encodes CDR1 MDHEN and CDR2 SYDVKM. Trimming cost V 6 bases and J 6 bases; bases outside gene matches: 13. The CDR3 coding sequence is TGTGCCAGCAGCCTCTCTTTAGCGGGAGGGCCTGCCGAGCAGTACTTC. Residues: CASSLSLAGGPAEQYF.

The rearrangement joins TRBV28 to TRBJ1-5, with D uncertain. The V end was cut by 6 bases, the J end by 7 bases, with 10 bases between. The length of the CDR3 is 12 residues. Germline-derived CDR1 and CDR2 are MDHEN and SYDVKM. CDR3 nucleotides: TGTGCCAGCAGCCGAGGTCTCCAGCCCCAGCATTTT. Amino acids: CASSRGLQPQHF.

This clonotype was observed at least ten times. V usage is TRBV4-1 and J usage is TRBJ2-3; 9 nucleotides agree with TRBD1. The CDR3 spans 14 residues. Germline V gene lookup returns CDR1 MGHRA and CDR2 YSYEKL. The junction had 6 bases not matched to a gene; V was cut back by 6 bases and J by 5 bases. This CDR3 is CASRDRGYGDTQYF. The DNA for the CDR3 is TGCGCCAGCAGAGACAGGGGGTACGGAGATACGCAGTATTTT.

CDR3 nucleotides: TGTGCCAGCCGACTAGCGGGACGTGAGCAGTTCTTC. It encodes CASRLAGREQFF. The chain links TRBV2 to TRBJ2-1; 11 bases are a match to TRBD2. Germline-derived CDR1 and CDR2 are SNHLY and FYNNEI. Losses at the gene ends were 8 bases for V and 9 bases for J; bases not matched to a gene: 3. The CDR3 totals 12 residues.

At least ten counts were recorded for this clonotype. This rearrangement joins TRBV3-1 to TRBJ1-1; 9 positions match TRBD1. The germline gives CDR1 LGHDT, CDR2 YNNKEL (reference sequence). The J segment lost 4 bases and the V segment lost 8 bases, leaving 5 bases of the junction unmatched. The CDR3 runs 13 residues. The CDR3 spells CASQRQGGTEAFF. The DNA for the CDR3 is TGTGCCAGCCAGAGACAGGGGGGCACTGAAGCTTTCTTT.

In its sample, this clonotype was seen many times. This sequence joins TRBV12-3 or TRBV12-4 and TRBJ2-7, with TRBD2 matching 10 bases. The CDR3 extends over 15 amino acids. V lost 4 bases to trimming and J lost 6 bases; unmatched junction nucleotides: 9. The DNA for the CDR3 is TGTGCCAGCAGTTCGCCGCTAGCGGGAGAGGCCGAGCAGTACTTC. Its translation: CASSSPLAGEAEQYF.